The clone carrying this T cell receptor (beta chain) was observed a handful of times. Its antigen remains unknown. These data are taken from a study of naive and memory T cell subsets. Amplification of ligated cDNA took four PCR rounds with SP2 and nested alpha and beta constant primers. Alpha and beta constant region primers primed reverse transcription for blood and skin samples. In TCRdb, the 5' RACE reads were re-called with MiXCR into one record per CDR3 protein. The sample consists of 30,000 or so distinct CDR3 sequences, 16% of them appearing once. Trimming removed 1 base at V and 2 bases at J, with 9 bases between. The CDR3 spans 14 residues. The study, taken as a whole, reports: This RNA-based method may be sensitive to activation-related transcript changes.

An oligonucleotide containing a UMI was ligated to the 3' end of TCR cDNA. Reverse transcription used DNase-treated unsorted total RNA, aiming for roughly 1 to 1,100 ng. The V gene is TRBV12-3 or TRBV12-4, the J gene TRBJ2-7; D remains ambiguous. This sequence originates from a female donor in good health. CDR3 region: CASSLGRRTYEQYF. The CDR3 nucleotides read TGTGCCAGCAGTTTAGGCAGGCGTACCTACGAGCAGTACTTC.